This T cell receptor beta chain was sequenced for a study of Graves' ophthalmopathy and Graves' hyperthyroidism. In this sample, this clonotype turned up many times. Amplification targeted the TCR beta CDR3 regions, with RNA transcripts as the source material. A first-round RT-PCR used HTBI primers, followed by a second-round multiplex PCR. One entry per CDR3 protein results from TCRdb running MiXCR on the multiplex PCR reads. The sample yields a few hundred thousand distinct CDR3 sequences, around 20% seen once. The CDR3 is 16 amino acids. The V end was cut by 0 bases, the J end by 2 bases, with 11 bases between. Per germline, CDR1 MNHEY and CDR2 SVGEGT. Approximately 10 ml of fresh blood yielded the PBMCs by density gradient.

The TCR sequence derives from a woman younger than 35 with stable Graves' hyperthyroidism. Sequencing input: peripheral blood. The genes are TRBV6-2 or TRBV6-3 and TRBJ1-5; D is uncertain. Here the CDR3 reads CASSYSRGYGNQPQHF. CDR3 nucleotide sequence: TGTGCCAGCAGTTACTCGAGAGGGTATGGCAATCAGCCCCAGCATTTT.